Below are 30 T cell receptor beta chains sequenced from a single sample in a study of blood T cell repertoires in COVID-19. Some clones are missing from TCRdb's copy, which holds only in-frame ones; the method was immunoSEQ multiplex PCR. In the table there are about 58,000 clones, more than 75% of which are singletons. Sequencing was performed on peripheral blood. The receptors come from a man aged 35 to 55 with active COVID-19.

The V and J genes are TRBV19 and TRBJ2-5; the D gene is possibly TRBD1 (6 bases). Trimming shortened V by 1 base and J by 2 bases, and 11 bases separated the two germline ends. This CDR3 contains 15 residues. Looked up from germline, CDR1 is LNHDA and CDR2 is SQIVND (reference sequence). CDR3 coding DNA: TGTGCCAGTAGTATAGGATCGACAGGACAAGAGACCCAGTACTTC. Encoded protein: CASSIGSTGQETQYF.

V gene TRBV19 combines with J gene TRBJ2-7; 7 bases agree with TRBD1. V shed 3 bases, J shed 3 bases, and the junction held 5 bases outside the gene matches. This CDR3 is built from 14 residues. Germline CDR1 is LNHDA and CDR2 is SQIVND (reference sequence). CDR3 in amino acids: CASSIGGQLYEQYF. The CDR3 nucleotides read TGTGCCAGTAGTATTGGGGGACAGCTCTACGAGCAGTACTTC.

The rearrangement links TRBV6-5 to TRBJ2-1; D not resolved. V was pared by 7 bases and J by 5 bases, with 15 bases between. The CDR3 consists of 14 residues. The V gene's germline CDR1 is MNHEY and CDR2 SVGAGI. The CDR3 reads CASKVRKPHNEQFF. The CDR3 nucleotides read TGTGCCAGCAAAGTGAGAAAACCTCACAATGAGCAGTTCTTC.

The chain joins TRBV2 to TRBJ2-7; the D is unclear. Trimming took off 6 bases at V and 2 bases at J, with 5 bases between the two ends. This CDR3 has 11 amino acids. Looked up from germline, CDR1 is SNHLY and CDR2 is FYNNEI. The CDR3 coding sequence is TGTGCCAGCAGCCCCACCTACGAGCAGTACTTC. Protein: CASSPTYEQYF.

The chain combines TRBV2 with TRBJ2-7; TRBD2 matches at 10 bases. This CDR3 comprises 14 residues. Germline trimming cut 4 bases from V and 3 bases from J; bases unmatched to any gene: 3. CDR1 and CDR2 from the germline V gene are SNHLY and FYNNEI. In nucleotides, the CDR3 is TGTGCCAGCAGTGGGACTAGCGGATACTACGAGCAGTACTTC. Its translation is CASSGTSGYYEQYF.

The gene calls are TRBV7-3 and TRBJ1-2; TRBD1 agrees at 7 bases. Per the germline V gene, CDR1 is SGHTA and CDR2 is FQGTGA. The CDR3 runs to 15 residues. V lost 0 bases and J lost 3; bases outside the gene matches: 4. The CDR3 bases are TGTGCCAGCAGCTTAACGGGACAGAGCGACTATGGCTACACCTTC. Translation: CASSLTGQSDYGYTF.

This chain links TRBV19 with TRBJ1-2; 7 bases map to TRBD1. With V trimmed by 5 bases and J by 6 bases, 9 bases remained unmatched. The V gene's germline CDR1 is LNHDA and CDR2 SQIVND (reference sequence). The CDR3 runs 14 residues. CDR3 nucleotide sequence: TGTGCCAGTAGTTCGCGGCAGGGGGTGGATGGCTACACCTTC. Amino acid sequence: CASSSRQGVDGYTF.

The chain has TRBV28 and TRBJ2-1, with 10 nucleotides matching TRBD2. This CDR3 is 18 amino acids long. V lost 3 bases to trimming and J lost 2 bases; unmatched junction nucleotides: 10. Per the germline V gene, CDR1 is MDHEN and CDR2 is SYDVKM. CDR3 loop: CASSLGLAGVPPYNEQFF. In DNA, the CDR3 is TGTGCCAGCAGTTTGGGGCTAGCGGGAGTCCCCCCCTACAATGAGCAGTTCTTC.

The rearrangement links TRBV9 to TRBJ1-2, with 10 bases matching TRBD1. V gave up 4 bases and J gave up 4 bases; unmatched junction bases: 7. Germline CDR1 SGDLS, CDR2 YYNGEE. CDR3 length: 15 amino acids. The CDR3 protein is CASSPRTGGIYGYTF. CDR3 in DNA: TGTGCCAGCAGCCCCCGGACAGGGGGAATCTATGGCTACACCTTC.

This clone was observed once. This chain connects TRBV5-5 to TRBJ2-3; a possible D gene is TRBD2 (6 bases). This CDR3 is built from 11 residues. Trimming left V 4 bases short and J 14 bases short, with 14 bases between. CDR1 SGHKS and CDR2 YYEKEE come from the germline V gene (reference sequence). The CDR3 DNA reads as TGTGCCAGCAGCGTGACTAGGAGGCCGTATTTT. Encoded protein: CASSVTRRPYF. The whole variable domain, filled in from reference TRBV5-5 and TRBJ2-3, reads DAGVTQSPTHLIKTRGQQVTLRCSPISGHKSVSWYQQVLGQGPQFIFQYYEKEERGRGNFPDRFSARQFPNYSSELNVNALLLGDSALYLCASSVTRRPYFGPGTRLTVL.

This clone was observed a single time. This chain links TRBV4-1 with TRBJ2-3; D is undetermined. The CDR3 contains 17 residues. The germline gives CDR1 MGHRA, CDR2 YSYEKL. V dropped 0 bases and J dropped 0 bases, with 13 bases sitting between them. CDR3 in amino acids: CASSQESTSGSTDTQYF. The CDR3 bases are TGCGCCAGCAGCCAAGAATCAACATCGGGTAGCACAGATACGCAGTATTTT.

The chain uses TRBV3-1 (or the pseudogene TRBV3-2) and TRBJ1-1, with D hard to call. Trimming removed 1 base from V and 0 bases from J, with 6 bases in between. This CDR3 region has 14 residues. In germline, CDR1 is LGHDT, CDR2 YNNKEL (reference sequence). This chain's CDR3 is CASSQGRMNTEAFF. Here the CDR3 DNA reads TGTGCCAGCAGCCAAGGGCGGATGAACACTGAAGCTTTCTTT.

This clone was recorded a few times. This CDR3 reads CASSQGPRRTLNEQFF. The CDR3 nucleotides are TGCGCCAGCAGCCAAGGGCCTAGAAGAACCCTCAATGAGCAGTTCTTC. The chain employs TRBV4-1 and TRBJ2-1; D gene unclear. CDR1 and CDR2 (germline): MGHRA, YSYEKL. V lost 1 base, J lost 6 bases, and 16 bases lay in between. The CDR3 covers 16 residues.

The rearrangement links TRBV5-1 to TRBJ1-2; no clear D. The CDR3 consists of 15 residues. From germline, CDR1 is SGHRS and CDR2 YFSETQ. The V and J ends lost 0 bases and 0 bases respectively, with 9 bases between them. The CDR3 DNA reads TGCGCCAGCAGCTTGGGGACTGGGACTAACTATGGCTACACCTTC. This gives the protein CASSLGTGTNYGYTF.

The chain carries TRBV4-1 and TRBJ2-7, with 8 positions matching TRBD2. There are 14 residues in the CDR3. The germline gives CDR1 MGHRA, CDR2 YSYEKL. V was clipped by 4 bases and J by 7 bases; unmatched bases: 9. The CDR3 spells CASSPFRTSYEQYF. In nucleotides, the CDR3 is TGCGCCAGCAGCCCGTTCCGGACTAGCTATGAGCAGTACTTC.

The V and J genes are TRBV6-4 and TRBJ2-5; possibly TRBD2 for D (6 bases). The V gene lost 3 bases and the J gene lost 5 bases, with 16 bases spanning the gap. The germline gives CDR1 MRHNA, CDR2 SNTAGT. The CDR3 runs to 15 residues. The CDR3 region has the DNA TGTGCCAGCAGTGAGGGGGACTTATCGTCGGAGACCCAGTACTTC. Translated, it gives CASSEGDLSSETQYF.

The chain carries TRBV30 and TRBJ2-3; 8 bases agree with TRBD2. After removal of 7 bases from V and 0 bases from J, the junction contained 3 bases not matched to a gene. Germline-derived CDR1 and CDR2 are GTSNPN and SVGIG (reference sequence). The CDR3 has 13 amino acids. The CDR3: CAYTSGSTDTQYF. DNA of the CDR3: TGTGCCTACACTAGCGGAAGCACAGATACGCAGTATTTT.

This chain joins TRBV9 and TRBJ2-5; D unresolved. This CDR3 contains 13 residues. CDR1 SGDLS and CDR2 YYNGEE come from the germline V gene. The V end was cut by 4 bases, the J end by 1 base, with 8 bases between. The CDR3 loop is CASSSRLQETQYF. The CDR3 DNA is TGTGCCAGCAGCTCGAGGCTCCAAGAGACCCAGTACTTC.

The V and J genes are TRBV27 and TRBJ2-2; D remains ambiguous. Trimming left V 4 bases short and J 2 bases short, with 5 bases between. The CDR3 consists of 13 residues. Looked up from germline, CDR1 is MNHEY and CDR2 is SMNVEV (reference sequence). The CDR3 sequence is CASSWANTGELFF. The CDR3 nucleotides are TGTGCCAGCAGTTGGGCTAACACCGGGGAGCTGTTTTTT.

The chain combines TRBV6-5 with TRBJ2-7, with 7 bases lining up with TRBD2. V trimming: 6 bases; J trimming: 2 bases; junction bases outside the gene matches: 7. Germline V gives CDR1 MNHEY, CDR2 SVGAGI. The CDR3 runs to 14 residues. CDR3 bases: TGTGCCAGCAGGGACGGGAGGCGAACCTACGAGCAGTACTTC. It yields the protein CASRDGRRTYEQYF.

The rearrangement uses TRBV15 and TRBJ2-3, with a weak D call TRBD2 (6 bases). CDR1 is LNHNV and CDR2 is YYDKDF in the germline V gene (reference sequence). V was shortened by 4 bases and J by 2 bases, with 16 bases between the two germline ends. This CDR3 is built from 16 residues. The DNA of the CDR3 is TGTGCCACCAGCACCTCCCCGGGACTTTTCACAGATACGCAGTATTTT. This encodes CATSTSPGLFTDTQYF.

DNA for the CDR3: TGTGCCAGTAGTATAGCGGGGGGGTACGAGCAGTACTTC. This sequence encodes CASSIAGGYEQYF. The J gene is TRBJ2-7, the V gene TRBV19; 8 positions agree with TRBD2. CDR3 length: 13 amino acids. J was trimmed by 4 bases and V by 1 base; bases with no gene match: 0. CDR1 is LNHDA, CDR2 SQIVND, per germline (reference sequence).

CDR3 sequence reads: CASSRAGQAYTGELFF. The CDR3 region has the DNA TGTGCCAGCAGCCGGGCGGGACAGGCTTACACCGGGGAGCTGTTTTTT. The chain joins TRBV9 to TRBJ2-2, with 8 bases lining up with TRBD1. Germline V gives CDR1 SGDLS, CDR2 YYNGEE. J gave up 3 bases and V 4 bases, and 8 bases lay outside the gene matches. CDR3 length equals 16 residues. The entire variable domain, with the rest obtained from reference TRBV9 and TRBJ2-2, is as follows: DSGVTQTPKHLITATGQRVTLRCSPRSGDLSVYWYQQSLDQGLQFLIQYYNGEERAKGNILERFSAQQFPDLHSELNLSSLELGDSALYFCASSRAGQAYTGELFFGEGSRLTVL.

This sequence joins TRBV28 and TRBJ1-2, with D maybe TRBD1 (5 bases). Germline CDR1 and CDR2: MDHEN and SYDVKM. V was pared by 7 bases and J by 6 bases, with 18 bases between. The CDR3 loop spans 14 amino acids. The CDR3 bases are TGTGCCAGCACCGACCATTTCGACAGCCATGGCTACACCTTC. Amino acid sequence: CASTDHFDSHGYTF.

The DNA of the CDR3 is TGTGCCAGCAGCTTCGGGACAGGGATCGGGGAGCTGTTTTTT. It yields the protein CASSFGTGIGELFF. V is TRBV11-2 and J is TRBJ2-2, with 9 bases that match TRBD1. The germline V gene has CDR1 SGHAT and CDR2 FQNNGV. The CDR3 has 14 amino acids. V was clipped by 3 bases and J by 7 bases; unmatched bases: 3.

The chain joins TRBV29-1 to TRBJ2-7; 9 positions match TRBD1. After removal of 4 bases from V and 1 base from J, the junction contained 5 bases not matched to a gene. The CDR3 is made up of 14 amino acids. The germline V gene encodes CDR1 SQVTM and CDR2 ANQGSEA. The CDR3 DNA sequence: TGCAGCGTTGCCCGGGACAGGGCATCCTACGAGCAGTACTTC. This sequence encodes CSVARDRASYEQYF.

This clone was seen only once. The chain joins TRBV29-1 to TRBJ1-4; 9 nucleotides line up with TRBD1. J was trimmed by 8 bases and V by 3 bases; bases with no gene match: 1. Germline lookup yields CDR1 SQVTM and CDR2 ANQGSEA. The CDR3 is 12 amino acids. For the CDR3, the DNA is TGCAGCGTTGAGACAGGGGGGGAAAAACTGTTTTTT. Translating gives CSVETGGEKLFF.

The chain has TRBV6-4 and TRBJ2-3; a weak D match, TRBD1 (5 bases). The germline V gene has CDR1 MRHNA and CDR2 SNTAGT. CDR3 length equals 14 residues. Trimming stripped 2 bases from V and 4 bases from J, with 10 bases between. DNA of the CDR3: TGTGCCAGCAGTGACCGCAGGGCTCCAGATACGCAGTATTTT. Amino acids: CASSDRRAPDTQYF.

For the CDR3, the DNA is TGTGCCAGCAGCGCTTGGGGGCCCTCTGGAAACACCATATATTTT. Translated: CASSAWGPSGNTIYF. The gene calls are TRBV5-6 and TRBJ1-3; a weak D match, TRBD1 (6 bases). The length of the CDR3 is 15 residues. From germline, CDR1 is SGHDT and CDR2 YYEEEE. V lost 4 bases, J lost 0 bases, and 11 bases lay in between.

The V call is TRBV6-5, the J call TRBJ2-7, with D possibly TRBD2 on 5 matching bases. Germline V CDR1 and CDR2: MNHEY, SVGAGI. This CDR3 is 15 amino acids long. The V end lost 6 bases, the J end lost 2 bases, and 17 bases lay between the germline ends. The CDR3 sequence is CASSAPRGGPYEQYF. The CDR3 nucleotides read TGTGCCAGCAGCGCCCCCCGAGGAGGACCCTACGAGCAGTACTTC.